One sample yielded the 30 T cell receptor beta chains listed below, sequenced in a study of T cell clonality in common variable immunodeficiency. TCRdb's copy holds only in-frame clones and misses some; the assay was immunoSEQ multiplex PCR. The specimen has approximately 44,000 clones, none found just once. The specimen sequenced was peripheral blood mononuclear cells. Receptors originate from a person aged 18 to 70 in good health.

This clone has at least ten counts. The read ends 3 residues shy of where the CDR3 ends; the end is completed using the germline J gene. V and J are TRBV20-1 and TRBJ1-1; weak D call: TRBD1 (5 bases). The CDR3 extends over 13 amino acids. Germline V gene lookup returns CDR1 DFQATT and CDR2 SNEGSKA (reference sequence). With 0 bases removed from V and 6 bases from J, the gap between germline ends came to 11 bases. CDR3 DNA (partial): TGCAGTGCTAGAGATATGAGGGACTCTGAA. Translated, it gives CSARDMRDSE. The entire CDR3 protein reads CSARDMRDSEAFF.

The sample holds many counts of this clone. The CDR3 extends 3 residues past the end of the read, so its final part is completed from the germline J gene. This chain connects TRBV5-1 to TRBJ2-1; 12 positions agree with TRBD2. V shed 5 bases and J 5 bases; nucleotides not matched to a gene: 2. This CDR3 has 14 residues. Germline V gene lookup returns CDR1 SGHRS and CDR2 YFSETQ. Partial CDR3 DNA: TGCGCCAGCAGGCTAGCGGGGGGGCACAATGAG. Translation gives CASRLAGGHNE. The entire CDR3 protein reads CASRLAGGHNEQFF.

This clone was counted many times. The read falls 3 residues short of the CDR3 end, and the missing part is taken from the germline J gene. This chain joins TRBV19 and TRBJ1-2; TRBD1 matches at 7 bases. Germline V gene sequence: CDR1 LNHDA, CDR2 SQIVND (reference sequence). The CDR3 has 16 amino acids. V lost 0 bases to trimming and J lost 5 bases; unmatched junction nucleotides: 9. CDR3 amino acids: CASSIDGTAGGYGYTF. CDR3 DNA (partial): TGTGCCAGTAGTATAGATGGGACAGCTGGGGGATATGGC.

This clone was counted many times. Read sequence stops 3 residues before the CDR3 end, and the germline J gene provides the missing end. The V call is TRBV5-4, the J call TRBJ1-1; TRBD1 is a possible D gene (6 bases). V was clipped by 0 bases and J by 5 bases, with 14 bases between them. The CDR3 covers 15 residues. Germline V gene data show CDR1 as SGHNT and CDR2 as YYREEE (reference sequence). CDR3 residues: CASSLGSRGQTEAFF. CDR3 bases read: TGTGCCAGCAGCTTGGGGTCCAGGGGCCAAACTGAA.

This clone has just a few counts. Sequencing ends 3 residues short of the CDR3 end; the germline J gene provides the rest. The chain joins TRBV7-9 to TRBJ2-5; D is ambiguous. The CDR3 totals 14 residues. V shed 2 bases and J shed 1 base, with 8 bases lying between them. CDR1 SEHNR and CDR2 FQNEAQ come from the germline V gene (reference sequence). The CDR3 spells CASSLTATQETQYF. The CDR3 DNA, read in part, is TGTGCCAGCAGCTTAACAGCAACCCAAGAGACC.

This clone was seen repeatedly, ten times or more. The read halts 3 residues ahead of the CDR3 end, with the missing end drawn from the germline J gene. J is TRBJ2-3 and V is TRBV5-1; D not certain. CDR3 size: 13 residues. Trimming stripped 0 bases from V and 1 base from J, with 3 bases between. Germline lookup yields CDR1 SGHRS and CDR2 YFSETQ. The sequenced part of the CDR3 DNA is TGCGCCAGCAGCTTGGAGGGCACAGATACG. It yields the protein CASSLEGTDT. In full, the CDR3 reads CASSLEGTDTQYF.

This clone showed up many times. This CDR3 is CAAGRGQETQYF. The sequenced CDR3 bases are TGTGCCGCCGGCAGGGGCCAAGAGACC. V and J are TRBV2 and TRBJ2-5; a possible D gene is TRBD1 (6 bases). The read comes to an end 3 residues before the CDR3 does, leaving the germline J gene to fill in the end. Germline CDR1 and CDR2: SNHLY and FYNNEI. This CDR3 region has 12 residues. Trimming took off 11 bases at V and 1 base at J, with 11 bases between the two ends.

This clone came up many times. The read ends 3 residues early relative to the CDR3; the germline J gene fills the gap. The chain employs TRBV7-2 and TRBJ1-2; 7 positions agree with TRBD1. The CDR3 contains 13 residues. CDR1 and CDR2 from the germline V gene are SGHTA and FQGNSA. CDR3 DNA, as far as it was read: TGTGCCAGCAGCCAGGGGACAGAGGGACGC. This encodes CASSQGTEGR. The whole CDR3 reads CASSQGTEGRYTF.

This clone came up many times. Partial CDR3 DNA: TGTGCCAGCAGCGCGGGGGGGGCGACCTCTGGAAACACC. Its protein product is CASSAGGATSGNT. The complete CDR3 reads CASSAGGATSGNTIYF. The chain employs TRBV7-3 and TRBJ1-3, with D possibly being TRBD1 (6 bases). The read terminates 3 residues ahead of where the CDR3 ends, so the germline J gene completes it. Germline V gene sequence: CDR1 SGHTA, CDR2 FQGTGA. Trimming stripped 5 bases from V and 0 bases from J, with 14 bases between. There are 16 residues in the CDR3. Complete variable domain (other parts from reference TRBV7-3 and TRBJ1-3): GAGVSQTPSNKVTEKGKYVELRCDPISGHTALYWYRQSLGQGPEFLIYFQGTGAADDSGLPNDRFFAVRPEGSVSTLKIQRTERGDSAVYLCASSAGGATSGNTIYFGEGSWLTVV.

This clone showed up many times. The CDR3 is cut off 3 residues early in the read; its end comes from the germline J gene. The gene calls are TRBV29-1 and TRBJ2-4, with TRBD1 matching 7 bases. Germline CDR1 SQVTM, CDR2 ANQGSEA. After removal of 4 bases from V and 0 bases from J, the junction contained 12 bases not matched to a gene. The CDR3 contains 17 residues. The part of the CDR3 DNA that was read is TGCAGCGTTGCATTCCCCGACAGGGCGTTAGCCAAAAACATT. As protein: CSVAFPDRALAKNI. The full CDR3 is CSVAFPDRALAKNIQYF.

This clone has ten or more counts. The sequence runs out 3 residues before the end of the CDR3; the remainder is reconstructed from the germline J gene. The V gene is TRBV20-1, the J gene TRBJ1-5; 8 nucleotides match TRBD1. The germline V gene has CDR1 DFQATT and CDR2 SNEGSKA (reference sequence). The CDR3 is 13 residues long. V lost 4 bases and J lost 3; bases outside the gene matches: 2. CDR3 DNA, as far as it was read: TGCAGTGCTACCCAGGGGGCCAATCAGCCC. Amino acid sequence: CSATQGANQP. The whole CDR3 sequence reads CSATQGANQPQHF.

About this clone: The read ends 3 residues early relative to the CDR3; the germline J gene fills the gap. This chain connects TRBV5-1 to TRBJ2-1, with TRBD1 as a possible D gene (6 bases). From germline, CDR1 is SGHRS and CDR2 YFSETQ. The CDR3 sequence is 17 residues long. Trimming left V 0 bases short and J 2 bases short, with 15 bases between. The chain's CDR3 is CASSLGWAPGAYNEQFF. Partial CDR3 DNA: TGCGCCAGCAGCTTGGGATGGGCCCCAGGGGCCTACAATGAG.

This clone was counted many times. At one boundary the junction diverges from the germline segment, which might be a read error. The read finishes 3 residues shy of the CDR3 end, and the germline J gene is used to complete it. This chain uses TRBV7-7 with TRBJ2-3; D remains unclear. The germline CDR1 and CDR2 sequences are SSHAT and FNYEAQ (reference sequence). The CDR3 covers 16 residues. Here the CDR3 reads CASSLGPGSSTDTQYF. Incomplete CDR3 DNA: TGTGCTAGCAGCTTAGGTCCAGGATCTAGCACAGATACG.

This clone was seen many times. Read sequence stops 3 residues before the CDR3 end, and the germline J gene provides the missing end. The chain employs TRBV28 and TRBJ1-2, with 9 bases matching TRBD1. The germline gives CDR1 MDHEN, CDR2 SYDVKM. V was clipped by 5 bases and J by 4 bases; unmatched bases: 11. The CDR3 consists of 16 residues. The chain's CDR3 is CASSDTQGAGGYGYTF. Incomplete CDR3 DNA: TGTGCCAGCAGTGATACACAGGGGGCCGGTGGCTATGGC.

In this sample, this clone turned up many times. The sequenced part of the CDR3 DNA is TGTGCCAGCAGCTTCAGGCTAGCGGGAACCTACGAG. It yields the protein CASSFRLAGTYE. In full, the CDR3 is CASSFRLAGTYEQYF. The chain recombines TRBV11-2 with TRBJ2-7, with 9 bases lining up with TRBD2. The read stops 3 residues short of the end of the CDR3; the missing end is completed from the germline J gene. With 3 bases clipped from V and 2 bases from J, the junction kept 5 bases outside the gene matches. Germline CDR1 reads SGHAT; CDR2 reads FQNNGV. The CDR3 is made up of 15 amino acids.

This clone was seen repeatedly, ten times or more. The observed sequence ends 3 residues before the CDR3 terminus, with the missing tail filled in from the germline J gene. The chain has TRBV5-1 and TRBJ2-3, with TRBD2 identical over 11 bases. Germline trimming cut 3 bases from V and 5 bases from J; bases unmatched to any gene: 5. Germline CDR1 SGHRS, CDR2 YFSETQ. The CDR3 runs to 15 residues. The CDR3 here is CASSWPTSGKDTQYF. The sequenced CDR3 bases are TGCGCCAGCAGCTGGCCGACTAGCGGGAAAGATACG. Looking up the rest from reference TRBV5-1 and TRBJ2-3 gives the full variable domain: KAGVTQTPRYLIKTRGQQVTLSCSPISGHRSVSWYQQTPGQGLQFLFEYFSETQRNKGNFPGRFSGRQFSNSRSEMNVSTLELGDSALYLCASSWPTSGKDTQYFGPGTRLTVL.

This clone was seen repeatedly, ten times or more. Read data end 3 residues before the CDR3 end; the end is taken from the germline J gene. This chain uses TRBV5-1 with TRBJ1-1, with D unclear. Germline lookup yields CDR1 SGHRS and CDR2 YFSETQ. The CDR3 has 13 residues. Trimming took 4 bases from V and 2 from J, leaving 9 bases between them. Partial CDR3 DNA: TGCGCCAGCAGCACGACAAGAAACACTGAA. This sequence encodes CASSTTRNTE. The full CDR3 protein reads CASSTTRNTEAFF.

This clone came up many times. The missing CDR3 end, 3 residues past where the read stops, is filled in from the germline J gene. This chain joins TRBV7-8 and TRBJ1-2, with a weak D call TRBD1 (5 bases). CDR3 length: 13 amino acids. Germline lookup yields CDR1 SGHVS and CDR2 FQNEAQ. CDR3 sequence reads: CASSLGQGTIYTF. The CDR3 bases that were read are TGTGCCAGCAGCTTAGGGCAGGGAACAATC. The full variable domain, with the rest looked up from reference TRBV7-8 and TRBJ1-2, is GAGVSQSPRYKVAKRGQDVALRCDPISGHVSLFWYQQALGQGPEFLTYFQNEAQLDKSGLPSDRFFAERPEGSVSTLKIQRTQQEDSAVYLCASSLGQGTIYTFGSGTRLTVV.

The sample holds many counts of this clone. From the germline J gene comes the end of the CDR3, since the read stops 3 residues before it. This sequence joins TRBV9 and TRBJ1-5; tentative D call: TRBD1 (6 bases). Germline V gene sequence: CDR1 SGDLS, CDR2 YYNGEE. The CDR3 covers 13 residues. Trimming took off 3 bases at V and 6 bases at J, with 10 bases between the two ends. The sequenced CDR3 bases are TGTGCCAGCAGCGGACAGGATTCTCAGCCC. It is translated as CASSGQDSQP. In full, the CDR3 reads CASSGQDSQPQHF.

About this clone itself: The junction does not match germline at one end; this may be a read error. Read sequence stops 3 residues before the CDR3 end, and the germline J gene provides the missing end. The rearrangement uses TRBV6-1 and TRBJ1-6; 8 bases align to TRBD1. The germline gives CDR1 MNHNS, CDR2 SASEGT. This CDR3 comprises 13 residues. CDR3 DNA (partial): TGTGCCGGCAGTGACAGGGGCTATTCACCC. Amino acids: CAGSDRGYSP. The whole CDR3 sequence is CAGSDRGYSPLHF.

This clone was observed many times. Read coverage stops 3 residues before the CDR3 terminus; the germline J gene supplies the remainder. The chain uses TRBV10-3 and TRBJ2-7, with 11 bases fitting TRBD2. Germline lookup yields CDR1 ENHRY and CDR2 SYGVKD. V was clipped by 8 bases and J by 5 bases; unmatched bases: 8. The CDR3 loop spans 14 amino acids. Here the CDR3 reads CAIGRELAGDEQYF. The CDR3 bases that were read are TGTGCCATCGGACGCGAACTAGCGGGGGACGAG.

This clone was seen at least ten times. The read ends 3 residues before the CDR3 terminus; that terminus is restored from the germline J gene. The chain links TRBV19 to TRBJ1-6; 7 bases align to TRBD1. Germline CDR1 and CDR2: LNHDA and SQIVND (reference sequence). The CDR3 is 14 amino acids. V dropped 7 bases and J dropped 8; count of bases not matched to a gene: 8. The CDR3 DNA, read in part, is TGTGCCAGTATCCAGGGGGACAAAGATTCACCC. This encodes CASIQGDKDSP. The complete CDR3 reads CASIQGDKDSPLHF.

This clone was recorded at least ten times. The observed sequence ends 3 residues before the CDR3 terminus, with the missing tail filled in from the germline J gene. This chain uses TRBV7-3 with TRBJ2-2, with a weak D call TRBD2 (6 bases). Germline V gene sequence: CDR1 SGHTA, CDR2 FQGTGA. V lost 5 bases to trimming and J lost 5 bases, with 18 bases between them. The CDR3 consists of 16 residues. The CDR3 region is CASSLSGTSGTGELFF. Partial CDR3 DNA: TGTGCCAGCAGCCTCTCCGGGACCAGCGGGACCGGGGAG. Full variable domain (remainder filled in from reference TRBV7-3 and TRBJ2-2): GAGVSQTPSNKVTEKGKYVELRCDPISGHTALYWYRQSLGQGPEFLIYFQGTGAADDSGLPNDRFFAVRPEGSVSTLKIQRTERGDSAVYLCASSLSGTSGTGELFFGEGSRLTVL.

This clone has at least ten counts. The read terminates 3 residues ahead of where the CDR3 ends, so the germline J gene completes it. The genes are TRBV20-1 and TRBJ2-6, with 11 nucleotides matching TRBD1. V was pared by 5 bases and J by 2 bases, with 11 bases of the junction left unmatched. Germline lookup yields CDR1 DFQATT and CDR2 SNEGSKA (reference sequence). The CDR3 has 18 amino acids. The covered CDR3 bases are TGCAGTGCTGGAAAGACCGGGACAGGGGGTGCTGGGGCCAACGTC. This gives the protein CSAGKTGTGGAGANV. The entire CDR3 is CSAGKTGTGGAGANVLTF.

This clone came up many times. Read data end 3 residues before the CDR3 end; the end is taken from the germline J gene. The genes are TRBV6-2 or TRBV6-3 and TRBJ1-2; perhaps TRBD1 as D (6 bases). CDR3 length: 15 residues. The germline V and J ends were trimmed by 7 bases and 6 bases, with 21 bases remaining between them. Germline CDR1 is MNHEY and CDR2 is SVGEGT. CDR3 in amino acids: CASTLKRQAGDGYTF. CDR3 DNA (partial): TGTGCCAGCACCTTAAAAAGACAGGCGGGTGATGGC.

This clone occurred many times. From the germline J gene comes the end of the CDR3, since the read stops 3 residues before it. V and J are TRBV29-1 and TRBJ1-4; D possibly corresponds to TRBD1 (5 bases). V lost 4 bases and J 8 bases, leaving 11 bases between the germline ends. The CDR3 has 12 amino acids. CDR1 and CDR2 (germline): SQVTM, ANQGSEA. The CDR3 sequence: CSVVGEGEKLFF. Incomplete CDR3 DNA: TGCAGCGTTGTAGGGGAGGGGGAAAAA. Filled out from reference TRBV29-1 and TRBJ1-4, the complete variable domain reads SAVISQKPSRDICQRGTSLTIQCQVDSQVTMMFWYRQQPGQSLTLIATANQGSEATYESGFVIDKFPISRPNLTFSTLTVSNMSPEDSSIYLCSVVGEGEKLFFGSGTQLSVL.

This clone was observed a few times. The CDR3 extends 3 residues past the end of the read, so its final part is completed from the germline J gene. This sequence joins TRBV19 and TRBJ1-1; D is unresolved. CDR3 length: 15 residues. The ends were cut back, 4 bases at V and 1 base at J, with 13 bases in the middle. In germline, CDR1 is LNHDA, CDR2 SQIVND (reference sequence). The sequenced CDR3 bases are TGTGCCAGTAGTAGATTGGGCGAGGGGAACACTGAA. This gives the protein CASSRLGEGNTE. The full CDR3 sequence reads CASSRLGEGNTEAFF. Variable domain in full (rest from reference TRBV19 and TRBJ1-1): DGGITQSPKYLFRKEGQNVTLSCEQNLNHDAMYWYRQDPGQGLRLIYYSQIVNDFQKGDIAEGYSVSREKKESFPLTVTSAQKNPTAFYLCASSRLGEGNTEAFFGQGTRLTVV.

This clone came up many times. The CDR3 goes on 3 residues after the read ends, and that part is filled in from the germline J gene. The chain links TRBV4-1 to TRBJ2-7; D remains unclear. Germline V lookup: CDR1 MGHRA, CDR2 YSYEKL. The CDR3 is made up of 12 amino acids. V dropped 0 bases and J dropped 3 bases, with 3 bases sitting between them. CDR3 amino acids: CASSQDRYEQYF. CDR3 bases read: TGCGCCAGCAGCCAAGATCGCTACGAG.

This clone showed up many times. The CDR3 bases that were read are TGTGCCAGCAGCTTAGGCACGGTTAACTATGGC. Residues: CASSLGTVNYG. The complete CDR3 reads CASSLGTVNYGYTF. The chain uses TRBV11-3 and TRBJ1-2; D ambiguous. The read halts 3 residues ahead of the CDR3 end, with the missing end drawn from the germline J gene. The CDR3 consists of 14 residues. The V and J ends lost 1 base and 1 base respectively, with 7 bases between them. Germline values: CDR1 SGHNT, CDR2 YENEEA. Based on the CDR3 plus reference TRBV11-3 and TRBJ1-2, the full variable domain is EAGVVQSPRYKIIEKKQPVAFWCNPISGHNTLYWYLQNLGQGPELLIRYENEEAVDDSQLPKDRFSAERLKGVDSTLKIQPAELGDSAVYLCASSLGTVNYGYTFGSGTRLTVV.

This clone was observed at least ten times. The sequenced fragment ends 3 residues before the CDR3 boundary, so the rest is inferred from the germline J gene. The chain employs TRBV6-2 or TRBV6-3 and TRBJ2-1; 9 bases align to TRBD2. The CDR3 has 15 amino acids. Germline loops: CDR1 MNHEY, CDR2 SVGEGT. Unmatched junction bases numbered 2, after V lost 5 bases and J lost 0 bases. The DNA read from the CDR3 is TGTGCCAGCAGTCCAGCGGGGGGCTCCTACAATGAG. This codes for CASSPAGGSYNE. The full CDR3 protein reads CASSPAGGSYNEQFF.